A single sample is the source of the 14 T cell receptor beta chains below, sequenced in a study of identical twins. TCRdb redid the calling of the 5' RACE reads with MiXCR, one entry per CDR3 protein. This sample yields about 550,000 distinct CDR3 sequences, of which 20% to 25% are seen a single time; roughly 0.5% belongs to the top ten. These data were likewise used in another study, on yellow fever vaccine responses in identical twins.

Input material: CD4+ T cells sorted from blood. These receptors were collected from a woman aged 18-29 years in good health.

This clonotype occurred a few times. V and J are TRBV14 and TRBJ2-2; tentatively, D is TRBD1 (6 bases). The CDR3 covers 15 residues. Germline-derived CDR1 and CDR2 are SGHDN and FVKESK. The ends were cut back, 4 bases at V and 6 bases at J, with 15 bases in the middle. CDR3: CASSLWGPKAGELFF. Here the CDR3 DNA reads TGTGCCAGCAGCCTTTGGGGGCCTAAAGCCGGGGAGCTGTTTTTT.

This clonotype was recorded many times. The junction departs from germline at one end; a sequencing error may be responsible. The chain recombines TRBV7-8 with TRBJ2-3; D unclear. Germline lookup yields CDR1 SGHVS and CDR2 FQNEAQ. CDR3 length equals 14 residues. CDR3 in amino acids: CASSLASGTDTQYF. Here the CDR3 DNA reads TGCGCCAGCAGCTTGGCCTCAGGCACAGATACGCAGTATTTT.

In its sample, this clonotype was seen a few times. The V and J genes are TRBV7-2 and TRBJ2-1; D perhaps matches TRBD2 (7 bases). V shed 3 bases and J shed 6 bases, with 15 bases lying between them. Germline CDR1 reads SGHTA; CDR2 reads FQGNSA. This CDR3 comprises 15 residues. The CDR3 DNA is TGTGCCAGCAGCTTGACAGGACTAGGGAGCAATGAGCAGTTCTTC. It translates to CASSLTGLGSNEQFF.

This chain connects TRBV7-2 to TRBJ2-1; D unclear. The V end was cut by 1 base, the J end by 10 bases, with 14 bases between. The CDR3 is made up of 14 amino acids. Germline V lookup: CDR1 SGHTA, CDR2 FQGNSA. This CDR3 reads CASSLVLAVGEQFF. CDR3 sequence (DNA): TGTGCCAGCAGCTTAGTGCTTGCGGTAGGGGAGCAGTTCTTC.

This rearrangement joins TRBV7-2 to TRBJ2-3; 9 nucleotides agree with TRBD2. Losses at the gene ends were 5 bases for V and 5 bases for J; bases not matched to a gene: 8. The CDR3 spans 15 residues. Germline CDR1 reads SGHTA; CDR2 reads FQGNSA. CDR3 bases: TGTGCCAGCAGCCCAGCGGGGGGCGGGATAGATACGCAGTATTTT. Protein product: CASSPAGGGIDTQYF.

V is TRBV3-1 and J is TRBJ1-1, with no clear D. Germline V gene sequence: CDR1 LGHDT, CDR2 YNNKEL (reference sequence). Between the trimmed V and J ends, which lost 0 bases and 9 bases, there was a span of 8 bases. This CDR3 has 12 amino acids. As DNA, the CDR3 is TGTGCCAGCAGCCAAGATTACGGAAAAGCTTTCTTT. Amino acids: CASSQDYGKAFF.

The chain has TRBV4-2 and TRBJ2-3, with D perhaps TRBD2 (7 bases). Trimming pared 1 base from V and 6 bases from J, leaving 14 bases between. The germline V gene has CDR1 LGHNA and CDR2 YNFKEQ. The CDR3 loop spans 15 amino acids. The CDR3 nucleotides are TGTGCCAGCAGCCAAGGGGACAAGGGAGGGGATACGCAGTATTTT. It translates to CASSQGDKGGDTQYF.

Only a few counts were recorded for this clonotype. CDR3 in DNA: TGCGCCAGCAGCTTGAGAGCGGGAGCGGGGGCGTTACAATATGAGCAGTTCTTC. The encoded protein is CASSLRAGAGALQYEQFF. The chain joins TRBV5-1 to TRBJ2-1; 8 bases are shared with TRBD2. This CDR3 is 18 amino acids long. J was trimmed by 8 bases and V by 1 base; bases with no gene match: 17. CDR1 and CDR2 (germline): SGHRS, YFSETQ.

The chain recombines TRBV24-1 with TRBJ1-3; D is uncertain. CDR1 is KGHDR and CDR2 is SFDVKD in the germline V gene. Between the trimmed V and J ends, which lost 5 bases and 4 bases, there was a span of 17 bases. There are 16 residues in the CDR3. The CDR3 DNA reads TGTGCCACCAGTGCCGATCCCGGGGTAGAAGGAAACACCATATATTTT. It yields the protein CATSADPGVEGNTIYF.

V usage is TRBV12-3 or TRBV12-4 and J usage is TRBJ2-6; the D gene is possibly TRBD1 (6 bases). V lost 5 bases and J lost 1, with 12 bases in between. The CDR3 has 16 amino acids. CDR3 region: CASSKQGVSGANVLTF. The CDR3 coding sequence is TGTGCCAGCAGTAAACAGGGTGTTTCTGGGGCCAACGTCCTGACTTTC.

V usage is TRBV28 and J usage is TRBJ1-2, with D possibly being TRBD1 (5 bases). Trimming pared 4 bases from V and 3 bases from J, leaving 24 bases between. The CDR3 extends over 18 amino acids. CDR1 is MDHEN and CDR2 is SYDVKM in the germline V gene. Written as DNA, the CDR3 is TGTGCCAGCAGTTCCAACCGTCGGGGCCTATCTAGGGACTATGGCTACACCTTC. Translation gives CASSSNRRGLSRDYGYTF.

This chain links TRBV28 with TRBJ2-1; 10 nucleotides match TRBD1. In germline, CDR1 is MDHEN, CDR2 SYDVKM. This CDR3 contains 14 residues. The V and J ends lost 3 bases and 10 bases, in that order; junction bases with no gene match: 6. The CDR3 loop is CASSFTTGGREQFF. The CDR3 DNA follows: TGTGCCAGCAGTTTCACGACAGGGGGCAGAGAGCAGTTCTTC. The full variable domain, with the rest looked up from reference TRBV28 and TRBJ2-1, is DVKVTQSSRYLVKRTGEKVFLECVQDMDHENMFWYRQDPGLGLRLIYFSYDVKMKEKGDIPEGYSVSREKKERFSLILESASTNQTSMYLCASSFTTGGREQFFGPGTRLTVL.

V gene TRBV15 combines with J gene TRBJ1-1; no clear D gene. V gave up 2 bases and J gave up 4 bases, with 5 bases separating them. CDR3 length: 12 amino acids. CDR1 is LNHNV, CDR2 YYDKDF, per germline (reference sequence). CDR3 sequence reads: CATSRISTEAFF. In DNA form, the CDR3 reads TGTGCCACCAGCAGAATATCCACTGAAGCTTTCTTT.

Ten or more counts support this clonotype. V usage is TRBV5-1 and J usage is TRBJ2-2; TRBD2 aligns across 11 bases. The CDR3 totals 15 residues. Trimming cost V 4 bases and J 4 bases; bases outside gene matches: 3. The germline gives CDR1 SGHRS, CDR2 YFSETQ. This CDR3 reads CASSRLAGTTGELFF. The DNA of the CDR3 is TGCGCCAGCAGCCGACTAGCGGGGACCACCGGGGAGCTGTTTTTT.